These 6 T cell receptor beta chains came from one sample sequenced in a study of OX40 agonist ivuxolimab in advanced cancers. Clones were read by immunoSEQ multiplex PCR, and TCRdb kept only the in-frame ones, dropping some. The table has tens of thousands of clones, about nine tenths seen once. The source was CD4+ or CD8+ T cells sorted from blood, collected in a trial of the OX40 agonist ivuxolimab. These TCRs come from an adult with an advanced solid tumor such as melanoma, head and neck, liver or kidney cancer.

This sequence joins TRBV5-1 and TRBJ1-2; 8 positions match TRBD1. CDR1 is SGHRS and CDR2 is YFSETQ in the germline V gene. The ends lost 5 bases at V and 4 bases at J; junction bases unmatched: 7. The CDR3 is 14 amino acids. This CDR3 reads CASREAGTGYGYTF. The CDR3 bases are TGCGCCAGCAGAGAAGCCGGGACAGGCTATGGCTACACCTTC. The full variable domain, its missing parts supplied by reference TRBV5-1 and TRBJ1-2, is KAGVTQTPRYLIKTRGQQVTLSCSPISGHRSVSWYQQTPGQGLQFLFEYFSETQRNKGNFPGRFSGRQFSNSRSEMNVSTLELGDSALYLCASREAGTGYGYTFGSGTRLTVV.

This clone was seen a handful of times. The chain has TRBV29-1 and TRBJ2-1, with 8 positions matching TRBD1. This CDR3 has 14 residues. After removal of 7 bases from V and 0 bases from J, the junction contained 5 bases not matched to a gene. Germline lookup yields CDR1 SQVTM and CDR2 ANQGSEA. The CDR3 DNA sequence: TGCAGCGACCGGACAGGGAGCTCCTACAATGAGCAGTTCTTC. Translation: CSDRTGSSYNEQFF.

This clone appeared a few times. The rearrangement links TRBV9 to TRBJ1-3; D ambiguous. Germline CDR1 reads SGDLS; CDR2 reads YYNGEE. With 3 bases removed from V and 9 bases from J, the gap between germline ends came to 13 bases. The CDR3 is made up of 13 amino acids. CDR3 sequence (DNA): TGTGCCAGCAGCGCCTTTTCCGGGAGCACCATATATTTT. Its translation is CASSAFSGSTIYF.

The chain employs TRBV28 and TRBJ2-7; D might be TRBD1 (5 bases). Germline assignment: CDR1 MDHEN and CDR2 SYDVKM. Between the trimmed V and J ends, which lost 2 bases and 3 bases, there was a span of 5 bases. The length of the CDR3 is 12 residues. The CDR3 DNA sequence: TGTGCCAGCAGTTTACAGGGCTACGAGCAGTACTTC. Translation gives CASSLQGYEQYF.

The chain combines TRBV6-4 with TRBJ1-1, with 11 bases fitting TRBD1. Germline V lookup: CDR1 MRHNA, CDR2 SNTAGT. The trim removed 6 bases at V and 1 base at J, leaving 4 bases unmatched. CDR3 length: 15 residues. CDR3 in amino acids: CASRAGQGGNTEAFF. The CDR3 DNA follows: TGTGCCAGCAGGGCGGGACAGGGGGGGAACACTGAAGCTTTCTTT.

The CDR3: CASSSSGGETDTQYF. DNA for the CDR3: TGTGCCAGCAGCTCGTCGGGGGGTGAAACAGATACGCAGTATTTT. V and J are TRBV9 and TRBJ2-3; 7 bases map to TRBD2. V dropped 4 bases and J dropped 3; count of bases not matched to a gene: 8. The CDR3 has 15 residues. Germline V gene sequence: CDR1 SGDLS, CDR2 YYNGEE.